The rows below give T cell receptor beta chains drawn from one sample of a study of shared clonotypes between healthy human individuals. The repertoire was sequenced with immunoSEQ multiplex PCR; TCRdb's copy has only in-frame clones and lacks some. The table records over a million clones, roughly 96% of them present only once. What was sequenced was naive CD4+ T cells sorted from blood. The source is a man aged 30 to 39 in good health. The conserved cysteine and the conserved F or W are not part of the CDR3 here.

V	J	CDR3
TRBV5-4	TRBJ2-2	ASSLPGAGGELF
TRBV6-6	TRBJ2-1	ASRLAVNNEQF
TRBV9	TRBJ1-2	ASSLTPLDGYT
TRBV5-5	TRBJ2-1	ASSLRSLASYNEQF
TRBV7-2	TRBJ2-3	ASSLQLSGRAGDTQY
TRBV27	TRBJ1-3	ASSPRDRASGNTIY
TRBV9	TRBJ2-6	ASSVAGSGANVLT
TRBV28	TRBJ1-5	ASSLGGAGRNQPQH
TRBV2	TRBJ2-1	ASRRQGGLSDEQF
TRBV7-9	TRBJ2-1	ASSTLADLYNEQF
TRBV19	TRBJ1-5	ASSIGRRTNQPQH
TRBV7-2	TRBJ2-5	ASSPWGGGRETQY
TRBV28	TRBJ1-2	ASRIDRRYGYT
TRBV6-1	TRBJ2-7	ASSDGTGDYEQY
TRBV29-1	TRBJ2-2	SVGGRTGELF
TRBV11-2	TRBJ2-1	ASSSVGPQF
TRBV7-2	TRBJ2-5	ASSPQEPETQY
TRBV15	TRBJ2-6	ATSRGGRISGANVLT
TRBV7-8	TRBJ1-2	ASSSLGNYGYT
TRBV5-1	TRBJ2-2	ASSAPGTGNTGELF
TRBV6-6	TRBJ1-2	ASSYSLNGNYGYT
TRBV5-8	TRBJ2-7	ASSLVTGGFDEQY
TRBV7-9	TRBJ1-2	ASSQTGTYGYT
TRBV5-5	TRBJ2-7	ASSWGGPSSYEQY
TRBV6-1	TRBJ2-1	ASSPTRNEQF
TRBV5-6	TRBJ2-4	ASSFGGTKNIQY
TRBV6-1	TRBJ2-4	ASSAWTSGTSVGNIQY
TRBV1	TRBJ2-1	TSSHPGAMSSYNEQF
TRBV7-2	TRBJ2-3	ASSLAPAGGYTDTQY
TRBV14	TRBJ2-5	ASSQRGRETQY
TRBV29-1	TRBJ2-5	SVQTGTSGGQETQY
TRBV5-1	TRBJ2-2	ASSLRASLGTGELF
TRBV11-2	TRBJ2-7	ASSSPGTVTLEQY
TRBV2	TRBJ2-7	ASRPPGQQFVFSYEQY
TRBV15	TRBJ2-6	ATSRGPSGSGANVLT
TRBV5-5	TRBJ2-7	ASSFTYEQY
TRBV28	TRBJ1-1	ASSQQGLAFTEAF
TRBV9	TRBJ2-1	ASNLDGNEQF
TRBV29-1	TRBJ2-2	SVTSSGTGTGELF
TRBV21-1	TRBJ2-7	ASSPRDSKNEQY
TRBV28	TRBJ2-1	ASSKRQGSYNEQF
TRBV9	TRBJ2-3	ASSVTPGHDFSTDTQY